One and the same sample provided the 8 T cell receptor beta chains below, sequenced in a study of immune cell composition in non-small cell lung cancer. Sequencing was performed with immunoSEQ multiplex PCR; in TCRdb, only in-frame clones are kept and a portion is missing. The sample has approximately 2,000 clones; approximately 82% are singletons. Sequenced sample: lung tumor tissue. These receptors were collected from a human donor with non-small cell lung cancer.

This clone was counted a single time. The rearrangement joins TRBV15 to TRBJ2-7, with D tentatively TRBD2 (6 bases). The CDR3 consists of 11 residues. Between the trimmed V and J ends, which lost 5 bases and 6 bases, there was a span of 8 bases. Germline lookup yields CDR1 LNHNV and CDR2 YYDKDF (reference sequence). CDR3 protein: CATSGSGEQYF. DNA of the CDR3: TGTGCCACCAGCGGTAGCGGCGAGCAGTACTTC.

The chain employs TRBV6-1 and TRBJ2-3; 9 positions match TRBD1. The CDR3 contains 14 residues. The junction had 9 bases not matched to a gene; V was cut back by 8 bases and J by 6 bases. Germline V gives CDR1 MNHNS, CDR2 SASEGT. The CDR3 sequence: CASSPGTGSDTQYF. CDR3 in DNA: TGTGCCAGCTCTCCGGGGACAGGGTCTGATACGCAGTATTTT.

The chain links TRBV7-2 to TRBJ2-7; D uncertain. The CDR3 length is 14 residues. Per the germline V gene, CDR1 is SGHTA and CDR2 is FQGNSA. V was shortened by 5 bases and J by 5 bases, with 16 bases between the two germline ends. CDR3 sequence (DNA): TGTGCCAGCAGCCCCAGCAGAGCGAGGAACGAGCAGTACTTC. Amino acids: CASSPSRARNEQYF.

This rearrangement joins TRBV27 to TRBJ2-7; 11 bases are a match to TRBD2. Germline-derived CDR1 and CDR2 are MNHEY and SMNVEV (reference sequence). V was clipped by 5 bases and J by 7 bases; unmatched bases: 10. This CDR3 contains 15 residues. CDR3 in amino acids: CASSARLAGPREQYF. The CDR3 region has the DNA TGTGCCAGCAGTGCTAGACTAGCGGGACCAAGGGAGCAGTACTTC.

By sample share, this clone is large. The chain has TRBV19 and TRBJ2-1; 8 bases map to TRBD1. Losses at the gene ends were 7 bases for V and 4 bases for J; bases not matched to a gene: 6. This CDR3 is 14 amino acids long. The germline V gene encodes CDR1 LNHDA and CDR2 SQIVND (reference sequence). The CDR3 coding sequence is TGTGCCAGTAAAGGGGACAGGTTTTACAATGAGCAGTTCTTC. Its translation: CASKGDRFYNEQFF.

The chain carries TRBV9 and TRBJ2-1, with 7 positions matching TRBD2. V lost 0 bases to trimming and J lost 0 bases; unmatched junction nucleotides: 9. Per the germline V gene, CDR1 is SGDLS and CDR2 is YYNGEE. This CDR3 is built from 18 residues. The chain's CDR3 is CASSVDPSGVPSYNEQFF. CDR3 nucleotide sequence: TGTGCCAGCAGCGTAGACCCTAGCGGAGTCCCCTCCTACAATGAGCAGTTCTTC. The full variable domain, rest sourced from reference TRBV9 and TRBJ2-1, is DSGVTQTPKHLITATGQRVTLRCSPRSGDLSVYWYQQSLDQGLQFLIQYYNGEERAKGNILERFSAQQFPDLHSELNLSSLELGDSALYFCASSVDPSGVPSYNEQFFGPGTRLTVL.

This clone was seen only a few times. The CDR3 loop reads CASSEYIAGASEQFF. In DNA form, the CDR3 reads TGTGCCAGCAGTGAATATATAGCGGGAGCGAGTGAGCAGTTCTTC. The chain couples TRBV25-1 to TRBJ2-1; TRBD2 matches 9 bases. J gave up 9 bases and V 0 bases, and 6 bases lay outside the gene matches. The length of the CDR3 is 15 residues. Germline CDR1 MGHDK, CDR2 SYGVNS.

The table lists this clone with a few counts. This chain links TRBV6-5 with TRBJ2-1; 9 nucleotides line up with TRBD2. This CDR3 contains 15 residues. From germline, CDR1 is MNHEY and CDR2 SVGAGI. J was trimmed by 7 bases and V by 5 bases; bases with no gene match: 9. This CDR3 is CASSTLAGSTNEQFF. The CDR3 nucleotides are TGTGCCAGCAGTACACTAGCGGGTAGTACGAATGAGCAGTTCTTC.